The 6 T cell receptor beta chains below were found in one sample sequenced in a study of CD8 T cells in ankylosing spondylitis. Each CDR3 protein gets one entry after TCRdb re-called the 5' RACE reads with MiXCR. This sample carries roughly 160,000 distinct CDR3 sequences, 9.8% of them seen once, and the ten largest clones take roughly 15%. The source material was blood, either unsorted or a sorted T cell fraction (not recorded which). The source is a female donor with ankylosing spondylitis or in good health (not recorded which).

The chain uses TRBV10-3 and TRBJ2-7, with D perhaps being TRBD1 or TRBD2 (5 bases each). Germline V CDR1 and CDR2: ENHRY, SYGVKD. The CDR3 has 14 residues. Between the trimmed V and J ends, which lost 5 bases and 2 bases, there was a span of 13 bases. CDR3 in DNA: TGTGCCATCAGTAACCGGGACGGAGCCTACGAGCAGTACTTC. Residues: CAISNRDGAYEQYF.

This clonotype was recorded a few times. The chain carries TRBV4-2 and TRBJ2-7; 8 bases are shared with TRBD2. CDR1 and CDR2 from the germline V gene are LGHNA and YNFKEQ. V dropped 2 bases and J dropped 1; count of bases not matched to a gene: 7. CDR3 length: 16 amino acids. In DNA, the CDR3 is TGTGCCAGCAGCCAAACTGCAAGCGGGAGTTCCTACGAGCAGTACTTC. The encoded protein is CASSQTASGSSYEQYF.

This clonotype has a handful of counts. This chain uses TRBV2 with TRBJ1-1; unclear D gene. Germline CDR1 SNHLY, CDR2 FYNNEI. Trimming removed 0 bases from V and 6 bases from J, with 11 bases in between. CDR3 length: 14 amino acids. The CDR3 spells CASSEAKYLAEAFF. Here the CDR3 DNA reads TGTGCCAGCAGTGAAGCGAAGTACTTAGCTGAAGCTTTCTTT.

In this sample, this clonotype turned up a few times. This chain links TRBV20-1 with TRBJ2-7, with D maybe TRBD1 (5 bases). V dropped 0 bases and J dropped 6 bases, with 9 bases sitting between them. CDR1 is DFQATT, CDR2 SNEGSKA, per germline (reference sequence). CDR3 length: 12 residues. The CDR3: CSARDLGREQYF. The DNA of the CDR3 is TGCAGTGCTAGAGATTTGGGGCGCGAGCAGTACTTC.

The V gene is TRBV24-1, the J gene TRBJ2-5; TRBD2 matches 7 bases. V lost 9 bases to trimming and J lost 3 bases; unmatched junction nucleotides: 3. Germline V gene lookup returns CDR1 KGHDR and CDR2 SFDVKD. The CDR3 is made up of 12 amino acids. The CDR3 reads CATGGEEETQYF. In DNA, the CDR3 is TGTGCCACCGGGGGGGAGGAAGAGACCCAGTACTTC.

This clonotype was seen more than once but under ten times. CDR3: CASRADSATGELFF. As DNA, the CDR3 is TGTGCCAGCAGAGCAGACTCAGCCACCGGGGAGCTGTTTTTT. The chain carries TRBV9 and TRBJ2-2; D is uncertain. The germline V gene has CDR1 SGDLS and CDR2 YYNGEE. The ends were cut back, 5 bases at V and 4 bases at J, with 12 bases in the middle. The CDR3 is made up of 14 amino acids.